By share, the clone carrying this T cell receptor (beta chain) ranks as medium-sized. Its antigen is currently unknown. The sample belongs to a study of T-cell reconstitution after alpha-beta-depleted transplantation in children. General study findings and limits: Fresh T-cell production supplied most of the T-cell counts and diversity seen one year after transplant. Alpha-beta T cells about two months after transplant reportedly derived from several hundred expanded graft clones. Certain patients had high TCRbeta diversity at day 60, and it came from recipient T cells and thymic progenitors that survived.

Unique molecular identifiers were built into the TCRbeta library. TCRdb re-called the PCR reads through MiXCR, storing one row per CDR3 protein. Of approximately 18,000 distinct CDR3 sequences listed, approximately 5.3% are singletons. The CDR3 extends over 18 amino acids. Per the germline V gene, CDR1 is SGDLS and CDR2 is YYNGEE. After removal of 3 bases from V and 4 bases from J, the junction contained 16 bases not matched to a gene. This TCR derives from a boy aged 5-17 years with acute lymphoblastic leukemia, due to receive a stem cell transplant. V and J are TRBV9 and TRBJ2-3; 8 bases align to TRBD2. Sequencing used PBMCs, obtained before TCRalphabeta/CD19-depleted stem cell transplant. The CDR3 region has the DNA TGTGCCAGCAGCGACCTCACACCGGGACTAGTGAGCGCAGATACGCAGTATTTT. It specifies CASSDLTPGLVSADTQYF.